Listed below are T cell receptor beta chains from one sample, sequenced in a study of shared clonotypes between healthy human individuals. Some clones are missing from TCRdb's copy, which holds only in-frame ones; the method was immunoSEQ multiplex PCR. This repertoire shows more than 2,000,000 clones, approximately 95% found once; its top ten account for about 0.41%. The sequenced material came from naive CD4+ T cells from PBMCs. Receptors were obtained from a man between 18 and 35 years old in good health. Some clones in this sample may be carry-over from other donors' samples. Each CDR3 is given with its conserved first and last residue. Each record gives: D gene, clone size, V gene, J gene, CDR3 protein, CDR3 DNA. D genes are given only for firm matches. A clone size is listed for some rows: how often the clone was seen (once, few, many), or a class if it is expanded.

D: -
size: once
V: TRBV5-5
J: TRBJ2-7
CDR3: CASSSELRVGNF
DNA: TGTGCCAGCAGCTCGGAGTTGCGGGTGGGAAACTTC

D: -
size: -
V: TRBV28
J: TRBJ1-2
CDR3: CASRPPLDGYTF
DNA: TGTGCCAGCAGGCCCCCCCTTGATGGCTACACCTTC

D: TRBD1
size: -
V: TRBV29-1
J: TRBJ1-1
CDR3: CSIDRGGNTEAFF
DNA: TGCAGCATTGACAGGGGCGGGAACACTGAAGCTTTCTTT

D: TRBD2
size: once
V: TRBV4-1
J: TRBJ2-3
CDR3: CASSQTPARTSGLDTQYF
DNA: TGCGCTAGCAGCCAAACCCCCGCGAGGACTAGCGGGTTAGATACGCAGTATTTT

D: -
size: -
V: TRBV2
J: TRBJ2-3
CDR3: CASSERTSTDTQYF
DNA: TGTGCCAGCAGTGAACGGACTAGCACAGATACGCAGTATTTT

D: TRBD2
size: once
V: TRBV29-1
J: TRBJ2-7
CDR3: CSVKTSGGDLSYEQYF
DNA: TGCAGCGTTAAAACTAGCGGGGGAGATCTGTCCTACGAGCAGTACTTC

D: -
size: once
V: TRBV19
J: TRBJ2-2
CDR3: CASSITANTGELFF
DNA: TGTGCCAGTAGTATAACAGCGAACACCGGGGAGCTGTTTTTT

D: TRBD1
size: -
V: TRBV7-2
J: TRBJ1-5
CDR3: CASSLSGTGGQPQHF
DNA: TGTGCCAGCAGCTTATCCGGGACAGGGGGTCAGCCCCAGCATTTT

D: TRBD1
size: -
V: TRBV6-6
J: TRBJ1-2
CDR3: CASSYRSDRAYNGYTF
DNA: TGTGCCAGCAGTTACCGATCGGACAGGGCGTACAATGGCTACACCTTC

D: -
size: -
V: TRBV11-2
J: TRBJ1-3
CDR3: CASSPTGHGVAGNTIYF
DNA: TGTGCCAGCAGCCCAACCGGTCATGGGGTCGCTGGAAACACCATATATTTT

D: -
size: -
V: TRBV5-1
J: TRBJ1-1
CDR3: CASSPIGADTEAFF
DNA: TGCGCCAGCAGCCCTATCGGGGCGGACACTGAAGCTTTCTTT

D: -
size: once
V: TRBV2
J: TRBJ1-2
CDR3: CASDSVQNYGYTF
DNA: TGTGCCAGCGATAGTGTCCAGAACTATGGCTACACCTTC

D: -
size: -
V: TRBV6-6
J: TRBJ2-7
CDR3: CASSASGDPSYEQYF
DNA: TGTGCCAGCAGTGCCTCAGGGGACCCCTCCTACGAGCAGTACTTC

D: TRBD2
size: -
V: TRBV18
J: TRBJ2-7
CDR3: CASSLKQGGTSRYEQYF
DNA: TGTGCCAGCTCACTAAAACAAGGCGGGACTAGCCGCTACGAGCAGTACTTC

D: -
size: -
V: TRBV5-1
J: TRBJ2-5
CDR3: CASRVTGTQETQYF
DNA: TGCGCCAGCAGGGTAACCGGGACCCAAGAGACCCAGTACTTC

D: -
size: -
V: TRBV28
J: TRBJ1-3
CDR3: CASRGGISGNTIYF
DNA: TGTGCCAGCAGAGGAGGGATCTCTGGAAACACCATATATTTT

D: -
size: -
V: TRBV7-3
J: TRBJ1-2
CDR3: CASSAGQGLNYGYTF
DNA: TGTGCCAGCAGCGCCGGGCAGGGGTTAAACTATGGCTACACCTTC

D: -
size: -
V: TRBV19
J: TRBJ2-7
CDR3: CASSISISSYEQYF
DNA: TGTGCCAGTAGTATAAGTATATCCTCCTACGAGCAGTACTTC

D: -
size: -
V: TRBV18
J: TRBJ1-5
CDR3: CASSEGRDQPQHF
DNA: TGTGCCAGCTCAGAAGGAAGGGATCAGCCCCAGCATTTT

D: -
size: once
V: TRBV19
J: TRBJ2-4
CDR3: CASSIDLWGRDIQYF
DNA: TGTGCCAGTAGTATAGATCTCTGGGGGCGGGACATTCAGTACTTC

D: -
size: -
V: TRBV4-2
J: TRBJ2-7
CDR3: CASSHQGGQRIPYEQYF
DNA: TGTGCCAGCAGCCACCAAGGAGGACAGCGAATACCCTACGAGCAGTACTTC

D: -
size: -
V: TRBV6-5
J: TRBJ1-2
CDR3: CASAETGRGNYGYTF
DNA: TGTGCCAGCGCCGAAACAGGGAGGGGCAACTATGGCTACACCTTC

D: -
size: -
V: TRBV27
J: TRBJ2-2
CDR3: CASSPPGGGTGELFF
DNA: TGTGCCAGCAGTCCTCCCGGAGGGGGAACCGGGGAGCTGTTTTTT

D: -
size: -
V: TRBV6-4
J: TRBJ1-2
CDR3: CASKQTGTPGYGYTF
DNA: TGTGCCAGCAAACAAACAGGGACCCCGGGCTATGGCTACACCTTC

D: -
size: -
V: TRBV5-1
J: TRBJ2-6
CDR3: CASSPSPPGSGANVLTF
DNA: TGCGCCAGCAGCCCTAGTCCCCCCGGCTCTGGGGCCAACGTCCTGACTTTC

D: -
size: -
V: TRBV6-6
J: TRBJ2-3
CDR3: CASSPWGEHTQYF
DNA: TGTGCCAGCAGCCCCTGGGGGGAGCATACGCAGTATTTT

D: -
size: -
V: TRBV11-1
J: TRBJ2-3
CDR3: CASSLHHSSVDTQYF
DNA: TGTGCCAGCAGCTTACACCATAGTTCTGTAGATACGCAGTATTTT

D: -
size: -
V: TRBV5-1
J: TRBJ1-4
CDR3: CASSPQGYTNEKLFF
DNA: TGCGCCAGCAGCCCACAGGGTTACACTAATGAAAAACTGTTTTTT

D: TRBD1
size: once
V: TRBV6-1
J: TRBJ2-5
CDR3: CASSPLDRNIVTQYF
DNA: TGTGCCAGCAGTCCCTTGGACAGGAATATAGTGACCCAGTACTTC

D: -
size: -
V: TRBV18
J: TRBJ1-1
CDR3: CASSQSQGPPGNTEAFF
DNA: TGTGCCAGCTCACAATCCCAGGGGCCCCCTGGGAACACTGAAGCTTTCTTT

D: TRBD2
size: -
V: TRBV4-2
J: TRBJ2-3
CDR3: CASSQASGGGTDTQYF
DNA: TGTGCCAGCAGCCAGGCTAGCGGGGGGGGCACAGATACGCAGTATTTT

D: -
size: -
V: TRBV4-1
J: TRBJ1-4
CDR3: CASSRKGLGTTLFF
DNA: TGCGCCAGCAGTAGGAAGGGGTTGGGGACTACGCTGTTTTTT

D: TRBD1
size: -
V: TRBV7-2
J: TRBJ2-2
CDR3: CASSMGQGWTGELFF
DNA: TGTGCCAGCAGCATGGGACAGGGTTGGACCGGGGAGCTGTTTTTT

D: -
size: -
V: TRBV5-6
J: TRBJ1-1
CDR3: CASSSPPGRVTEAFF
DNA: TGTGCCAGCAGCTCCCCCCCAGGGCGCGTCACTGAAGCTTTCTTT

D: -
size: -
V: TRBV6-5
J: TRBJ2-3
CDR3: CASSYRGGLDTQYF
DNA: TGTGCCAGCAGTTACCGCGGGGGCCTGGATACGCAGTATTTT

D: -
size: few
V: TRBV10-3
J: TRBJ1-5
CDR3: CAISELGDNQPQHF
DNA: TGTGCCATCAGTGAGTTGGGTGACAATCAGCCCCAGCATTTT

D: -
size: -
V: TRBV7-9
J: TRBJ2-7
CDR3: CASSLAGPLSEQYF
DNA: TGTGCCAGCAGCTTAGCGGGGCCACTTTCCGAGCAGTACTTC

D: TRBD2
size: -
V: TRBV19
J: TRBJ2-2
CDR3: CASRIRPGLAGAGELFF
DNA: TGTGCCAGTAGAATACGACCGGGACTAGCGGGAGCCGGGGAGCTGTTTTTT

D: -
size: -
V: TRBV5-1
J: TRBJ2-1
CDR3: CASRTAPTTGNEQFF
DNA: TGCGCCAGCAGAACCGCCCCGACCACGGGGAATGAGCAGTTCTTC

D: TRBD2
size: -
V: TRBV5-1
J: TRBJ2-7
CDR3: CASSATSATYEQYF
DNA: TGCGCCAGCAGCGCTACTAGCGCCACCTACGAGCAGTACTTC

D: TRBD2
size: once
V: TRBV4-2
J: TRBJ2-3
CDR3: CASSQEFSSGSADTQYF
DNA: TGTGCCAGCAGCCAAGAGTTTAGTAGCGGGAGCGCGGATACGCAGTATTTT

D: TRBD2
size: once
V: TRBV6-4
J: TRBJ2-2
CDR3: CASSKIAGVTGELFF
DNA: TGTGCCAGCAGTAAGATAGCGGGAGTCACCGGGGAGCTGTTTTTT

D: -
size: -
V: TRBV28
J: TRBJ2-2
CDR3: CASSSLGLVTGELFF
DNA: TGTGCCAGCAGTTCTCTCGGGCTAGTTACCGGGGAGCTGTTTTTT

D: -
size: -
V: TRBV9
J: TRBJ2-3
CDR3: CASSYTAGNPTDTQYF
DNA: TGTGCCAGCAGCTACACGGCAGGGAACCCCACAGATACGCAGTATTTT

D: -
size: -
V: TRBV18
J: TRBJ2-7
CDR3: CASSLQGASASYEQYF
DNA: TGTGCCAGCTCACTACAGGGCGCCTCGGCCTCCTACGAGCAGTACTTC

D: -
size: -
V: TRBV7-9
J: TRBJ2-7
CDR3: CASSLARRAVSDEQYF
DNA: TGTGCCAGCAGCTTAGCCCGTAGAGCGGTGTCTGATGAGCAGTACTTC

D: -
size: -
V: TRBV4-1
J: TRBJ2-1
CDR3: CASSQGGGRTYNEQFF
DNA: TGCGCCAGCAGCCAAGGAGGCGGACGAACCTACAATGAGCAGTTCTTC

D: TRBD1
size: -
V: TRBV9
J: TRBJ1-3
CDR3: CASSGRTGTGNTIYF
DNA: TGTGCCAGCAGCGGAAGGACAGGGACCGGAAACACCATATATTTT

D: -
size: -
V: TRBV9
J: TRBJ2-3
CDR3: CASSVAPAGRTDTQYF
DNA: TGTGCCAGCAGCGTAGCTCCAGCGGGCCGCACAGATACGCAGTATTTT

D: -
size: -
V: TRBV11-2
J: TRBJ1-5
CDR3: CASSLGQQQPQHF
DNA: TGTGCCAGCAGCTTGGGCCAGCAGCAGCCCCAGCATTTT

D: TRBD2
size: -
V: TRBV14
J: TRBJ2-1
CDR3: CASSQTKGLAYEQFF
DNA: TGTGCCAGCAGCCAAACAAAGGGACTAGCGTATGAGCAGTTCTTC

D: TRBD2
size: -
V: TRBV4-1
J: TRBJ2-3
CDR3: CASSPERLAGGLRDTQYF
DNA: TGCGCCAGCAGCCCCGAAAGACTAGCGGGAGGTCTCAGAGATACGCAGTATTTT

D: TRBD1
size: -
V: TRBV10-1
J: TRBJ1-1
CDR3: CASSENRGNTEAFF
DNA: TGCGCCAGCAGTGAGAACAGGGGGAACACTGAAGCTTTCTTT